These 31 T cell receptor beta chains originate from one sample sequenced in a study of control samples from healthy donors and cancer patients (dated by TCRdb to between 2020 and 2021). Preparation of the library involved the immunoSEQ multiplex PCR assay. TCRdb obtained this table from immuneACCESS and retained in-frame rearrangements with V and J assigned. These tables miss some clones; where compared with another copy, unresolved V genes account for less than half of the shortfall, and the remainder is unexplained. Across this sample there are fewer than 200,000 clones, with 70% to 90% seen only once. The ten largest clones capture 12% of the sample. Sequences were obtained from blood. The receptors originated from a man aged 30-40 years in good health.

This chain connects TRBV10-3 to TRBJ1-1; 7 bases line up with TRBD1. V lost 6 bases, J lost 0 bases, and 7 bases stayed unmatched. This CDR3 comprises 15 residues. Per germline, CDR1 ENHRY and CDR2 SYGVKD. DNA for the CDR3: TGTGCCATCAGCCCCGGGACAGCTATGAACACTGAAGCTTTCTTT. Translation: CAISPGTAMNTEAFF.

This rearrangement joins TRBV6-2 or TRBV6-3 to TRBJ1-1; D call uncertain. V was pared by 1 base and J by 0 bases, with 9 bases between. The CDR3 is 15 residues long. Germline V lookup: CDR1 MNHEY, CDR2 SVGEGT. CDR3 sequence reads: CASSYLPALNTEAFF. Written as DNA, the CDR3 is TGTGCCAGCAGTTACTTGCCGGCACTGAACACTGAAGCTTTCTTT.

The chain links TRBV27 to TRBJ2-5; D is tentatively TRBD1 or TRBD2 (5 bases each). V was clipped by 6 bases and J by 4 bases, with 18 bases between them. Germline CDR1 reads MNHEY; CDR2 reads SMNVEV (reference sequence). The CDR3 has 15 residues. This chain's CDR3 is CASRREGWSGETQYF. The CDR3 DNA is TGTGCCAGCAGGAGAGAGGGGTGGAGCGGAGAGACCCAGTACTTC.

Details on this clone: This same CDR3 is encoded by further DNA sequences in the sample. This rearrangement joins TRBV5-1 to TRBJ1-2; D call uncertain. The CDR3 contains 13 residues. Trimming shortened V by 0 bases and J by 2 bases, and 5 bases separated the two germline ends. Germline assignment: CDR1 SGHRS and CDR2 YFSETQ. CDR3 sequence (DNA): TGCGCCAGCAGCTTGGACGGCAACTATGGCTACACCTTC. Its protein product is CASSLDGNYGYTF.

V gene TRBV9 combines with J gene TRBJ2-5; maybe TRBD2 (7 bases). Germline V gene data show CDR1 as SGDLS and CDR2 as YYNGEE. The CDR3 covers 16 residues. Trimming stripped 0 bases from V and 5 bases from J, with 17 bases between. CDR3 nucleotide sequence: TGTGCCAGCAGCGTAGAAGGGGGGGCCCCAGGGGAGACCCAGTACTTC. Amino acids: CASSVEGGAPGETQYF.

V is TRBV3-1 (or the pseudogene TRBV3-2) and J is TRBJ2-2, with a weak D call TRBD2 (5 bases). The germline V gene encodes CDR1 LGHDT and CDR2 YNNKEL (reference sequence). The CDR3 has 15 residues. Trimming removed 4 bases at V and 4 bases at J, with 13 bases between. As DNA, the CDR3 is TGTGCCAGCAGCCCCGACGGAGGTGCCACCGGGGAGCTGTTTTTT. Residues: CASSPDGGATGELFF.

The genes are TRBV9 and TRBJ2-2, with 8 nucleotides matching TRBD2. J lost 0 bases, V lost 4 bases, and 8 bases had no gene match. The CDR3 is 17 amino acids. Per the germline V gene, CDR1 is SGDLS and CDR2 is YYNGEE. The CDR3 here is CASSRGAGGPNTGELFF. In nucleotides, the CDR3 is TGTGCCAGCAGCAGAGGGGCGGGGGGCCCGAACACCGGGGAGCTGTTTTTT.

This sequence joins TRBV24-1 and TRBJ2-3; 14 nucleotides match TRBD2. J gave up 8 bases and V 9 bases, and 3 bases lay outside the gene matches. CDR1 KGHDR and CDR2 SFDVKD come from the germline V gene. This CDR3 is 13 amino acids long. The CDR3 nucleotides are TGTGCCACCGGACTAGCGGGGGGAGGTACGCAGTATTTT. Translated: CATGLAGGGTQYF.

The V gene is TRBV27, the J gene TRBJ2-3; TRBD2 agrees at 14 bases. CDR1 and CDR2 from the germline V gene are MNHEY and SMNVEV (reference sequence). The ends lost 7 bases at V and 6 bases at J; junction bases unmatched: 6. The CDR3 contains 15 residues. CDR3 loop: CASIRTSGGSDTQYF. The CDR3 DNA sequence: TGTGCCAGCATCCGGACTAGCGGGGGGTCGGATACGCAGTATTTT.

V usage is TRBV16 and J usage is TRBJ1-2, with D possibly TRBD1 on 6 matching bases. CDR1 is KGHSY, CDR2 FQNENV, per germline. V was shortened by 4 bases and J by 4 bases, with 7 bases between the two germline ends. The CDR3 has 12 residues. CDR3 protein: CASSLDSYGYTF. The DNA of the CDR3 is TGTGCCAGCAGCCTGGACAGCTATGGCTACACCTTC.

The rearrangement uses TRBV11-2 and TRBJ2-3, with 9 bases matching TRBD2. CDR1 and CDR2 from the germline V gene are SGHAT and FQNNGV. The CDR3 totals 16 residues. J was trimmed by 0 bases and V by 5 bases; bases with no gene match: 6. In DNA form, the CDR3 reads TGTGCCAGCAGCCCACGACTAGCGGTTAGCACAGATACGCAGTATTTT. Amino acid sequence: CASSPRLAVSTDTQYF.

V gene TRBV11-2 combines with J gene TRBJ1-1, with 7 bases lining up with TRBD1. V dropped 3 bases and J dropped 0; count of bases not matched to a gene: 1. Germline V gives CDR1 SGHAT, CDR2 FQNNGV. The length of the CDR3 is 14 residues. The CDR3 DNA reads TGTGCCAGCAGCTTCAGGGGGTTGAACACTGAAGCTTTCTTT. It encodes CASSFRGLNTEAFF.

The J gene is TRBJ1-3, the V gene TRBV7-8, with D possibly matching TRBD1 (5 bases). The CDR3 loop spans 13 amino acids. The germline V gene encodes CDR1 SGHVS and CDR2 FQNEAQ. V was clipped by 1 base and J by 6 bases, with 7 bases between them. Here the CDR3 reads CASSLGRENTIYF. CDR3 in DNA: TGTGCCAGCAGCTTAGGCAGGGAAAACACCATATATTTT.

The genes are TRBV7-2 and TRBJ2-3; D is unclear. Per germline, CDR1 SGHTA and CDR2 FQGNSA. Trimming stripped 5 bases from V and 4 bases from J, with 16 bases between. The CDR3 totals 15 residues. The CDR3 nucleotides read TGTGCCAGCAGCGTCAACGGGCGGCTAGCAGATACGCAGTATTTT. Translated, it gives CASSVNGRLADTQYF.

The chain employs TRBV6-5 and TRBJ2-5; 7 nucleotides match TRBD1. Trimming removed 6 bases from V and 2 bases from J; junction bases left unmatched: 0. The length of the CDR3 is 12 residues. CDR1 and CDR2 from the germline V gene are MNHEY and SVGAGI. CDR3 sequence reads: CASRDRQETQYF. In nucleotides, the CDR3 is TGTGCCAGCAGGGACAGGCAAGAGACCCAGTACTTC.

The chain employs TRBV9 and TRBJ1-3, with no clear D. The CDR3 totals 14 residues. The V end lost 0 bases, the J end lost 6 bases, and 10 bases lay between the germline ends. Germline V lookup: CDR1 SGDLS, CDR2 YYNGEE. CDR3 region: CASSVGPSENTIYF. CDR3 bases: TGTGCCAGCAGCGTAGGGCCAAGCGAAAACACCATATATTTT.

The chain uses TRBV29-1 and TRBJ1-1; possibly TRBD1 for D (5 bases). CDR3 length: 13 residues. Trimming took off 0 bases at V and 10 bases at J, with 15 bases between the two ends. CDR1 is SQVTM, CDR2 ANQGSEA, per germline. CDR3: CSVEDRGKIVAFF. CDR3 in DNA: TGCAGCGTTGAAGATCGGGGGAAGATCGTAGCTTTCTTT.

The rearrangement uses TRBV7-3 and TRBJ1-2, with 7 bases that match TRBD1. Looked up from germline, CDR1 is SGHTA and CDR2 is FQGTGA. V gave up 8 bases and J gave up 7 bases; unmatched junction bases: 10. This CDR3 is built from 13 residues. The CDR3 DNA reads TGTGCCAGCGGCCGGGACAGAGACTCTGGCTACACCTTC. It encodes CASGRDRDSGYTF.

DNA of the CDR3: TGCGCCAGCAGCTTGGTAGGTGACACCTCCTATGGCTACACCTTC. The encoded protein is CASSLVGDTSYGYTF. This chain links TRBV5-1 with TRBJ1-2; D not certain. Between the trimmed V and J ends, which lost 0 bases and 4 bases, there was a span of 13 bases. Germline CDR1 reads SGHRS; CDR2 reads YFSETQ. The CDR3 is made up of 15 amino acids.

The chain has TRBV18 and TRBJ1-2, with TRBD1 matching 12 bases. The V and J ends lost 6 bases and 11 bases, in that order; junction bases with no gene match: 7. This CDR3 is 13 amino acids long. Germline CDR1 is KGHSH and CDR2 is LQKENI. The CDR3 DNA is TGTGCCAGCTCCCCCGGGGACAGGGGGCTTTACACCTTC. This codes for CASSPGDRGLYTF.

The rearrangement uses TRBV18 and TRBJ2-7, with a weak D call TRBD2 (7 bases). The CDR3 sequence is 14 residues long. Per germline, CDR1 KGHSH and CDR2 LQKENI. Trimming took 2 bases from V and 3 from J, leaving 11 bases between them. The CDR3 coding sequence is TGTGCCAGCTCACCAGGGGGGGCTCTCTACGAGCAGTACTTC. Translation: CASSPGGALYEQYF.

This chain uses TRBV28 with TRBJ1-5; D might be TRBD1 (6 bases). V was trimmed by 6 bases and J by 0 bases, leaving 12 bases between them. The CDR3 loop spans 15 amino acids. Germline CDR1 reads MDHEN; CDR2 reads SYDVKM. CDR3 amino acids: CASSLGGRSNQPQHF. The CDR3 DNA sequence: TGTGCCAGCAGCTTGGGGGGGCGTAGCAATCAGCCCCAGCATTTT. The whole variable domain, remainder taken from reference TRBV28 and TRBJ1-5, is DVKVTQSSRYLVKRTGEKVFLECVQDMDHENMFWYRQDPGLGLRLIYFSYDVKMKEKGDIPEGYSVSREKKERFSLILESASTNQTSMYLCASSLGGRSNQPQHFGDGTRLSIL.

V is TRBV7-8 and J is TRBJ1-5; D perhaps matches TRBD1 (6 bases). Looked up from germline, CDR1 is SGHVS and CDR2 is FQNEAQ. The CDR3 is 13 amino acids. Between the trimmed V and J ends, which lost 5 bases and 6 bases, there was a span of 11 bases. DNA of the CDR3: TGTGCCAGCAGCGTTACAGGGAGTCAGCCCCAGCATTTT. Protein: CASSVTGSQPQHF.

CDR3 sequence: CASSPQSAGTEAFF. The CDR3 region has the DNA TGTGCCAGCAGCCCGCAATCCGCCGGAACTGAAGCTTTCTTT. The genes are TRBV7-7 and TRBJ1-1; D not resolved. The CDR3 is 14 amino acids. CDR1 and CDR2 from the germline V gene are SSHAT and FNYEAQ (reference sequence). The V end lost 5 bases, the J end lost 5 bases, and 15 bases lay between the germline ends. Full variable domain (missing parts from reference TRBV7-7 and TRBJ1-1): GAGVSQSPRYKVTKRGQDVTLRCDPISSHATLYWYQQALGQGPEFLTYFNYEAQPDKSGLPSDRFSAERPEGSISTLTIQRTEQRDSAMYRCASSPQSAGTEAFFGQGTRLTVV.

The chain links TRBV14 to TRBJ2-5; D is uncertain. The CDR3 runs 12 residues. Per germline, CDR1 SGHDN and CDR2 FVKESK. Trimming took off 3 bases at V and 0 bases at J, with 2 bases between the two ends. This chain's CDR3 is CASSHYQETQYF. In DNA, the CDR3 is TGTGCCAGCAGCCATTACCAAGAGACCCAGTACTTC. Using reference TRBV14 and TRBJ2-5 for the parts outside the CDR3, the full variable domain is EAGVTQFPSHSVIEKGQTVTLRCDPISGHDNLYWYRRVMGKEIKFLLHFVKESKQDESGMPNNRFLAERTGGTYSTLKVQPAELEDSGVYFCASSHYQETQYFGPGTRLLVL.

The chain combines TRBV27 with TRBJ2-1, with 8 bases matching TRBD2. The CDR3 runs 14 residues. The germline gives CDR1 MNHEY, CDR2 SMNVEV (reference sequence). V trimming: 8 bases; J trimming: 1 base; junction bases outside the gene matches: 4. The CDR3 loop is CASCSGTSYNEQFF. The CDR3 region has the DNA TGTGCCAGCTGTAGCGGGACGTCCTACAATGAGCAGTTCTTC.

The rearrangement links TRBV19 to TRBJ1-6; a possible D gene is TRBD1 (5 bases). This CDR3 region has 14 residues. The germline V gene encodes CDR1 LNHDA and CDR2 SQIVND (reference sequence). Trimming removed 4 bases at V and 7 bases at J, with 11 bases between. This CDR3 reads CASSTGRQNSPLHF. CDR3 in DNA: TGTGCCAGTAGTACGGGACGCCAAAATTCACCCCTCCACTTT.

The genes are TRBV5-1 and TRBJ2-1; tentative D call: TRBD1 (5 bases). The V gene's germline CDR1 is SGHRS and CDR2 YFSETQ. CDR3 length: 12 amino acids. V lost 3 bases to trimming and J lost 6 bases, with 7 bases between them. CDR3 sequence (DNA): TGCGCCAGCAGCTGGGGCCTCAATGAGCAGTTCTTC. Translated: CASSWGLNEQFF.

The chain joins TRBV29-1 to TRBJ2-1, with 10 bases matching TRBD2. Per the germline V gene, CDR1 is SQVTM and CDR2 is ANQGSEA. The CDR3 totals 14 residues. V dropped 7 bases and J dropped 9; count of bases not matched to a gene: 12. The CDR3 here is CSARRAGGPSEQFF. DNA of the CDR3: TGCAGCGCCAGACGAGCGGGAGGGCCTAGTGAGCAGTTCTTC.

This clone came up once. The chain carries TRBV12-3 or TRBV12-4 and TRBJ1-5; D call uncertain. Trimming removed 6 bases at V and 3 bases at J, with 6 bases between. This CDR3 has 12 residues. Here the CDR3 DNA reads TGTGCCAGCAGCCTCCACAATCAGCCCCAGCATTTT. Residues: CASSLHNQPQHF.

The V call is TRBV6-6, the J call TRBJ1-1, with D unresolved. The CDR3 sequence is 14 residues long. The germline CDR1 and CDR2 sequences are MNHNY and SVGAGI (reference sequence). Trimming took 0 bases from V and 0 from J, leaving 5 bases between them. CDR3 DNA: TGTGCCAGCAGTTACTCGAACCTGAACACTGAAGCTTTCTTT. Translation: CASSYSNLNTEAFF.